The entry below describes one T cell receptor beta chain. Its antigen is unknown. The sample belongs to a study of Ad26.COV2.S vaccination and SARS-CoV-2 variants. Study-wide background: Once, or twice with 56 days between doses, Ad26.COV2.S was given intramuscularly.

TCRdb keeps only in-frame clones here, not all; method: immunoSEQ multiplex PCR. The table records over 400,000 clones, approximately 90% of them present only once. Treatment reported: around 19 received Ad26.COV2.S at low or high dose, single or two shots; five or six received placebo; per-sample allocation not given. Samples came from day 63 after the first vaccine or placebo injection. Study outcomes and limitations: Responses of T cells in total may have been underestimated by the TCR breadth and depth analyses. Greater spike-specific TCR breadth was seen in vaccine recipients than in placebo recipients.

This sequence originates from a person between 18 and 59 years old who received the Ad26.COV2.S COVID-19 vaccine or a placebo. Sequenced here: peripheral blood, sampled in a trial of Ad26.COV2.S vaccine versus placebo.

Here the CDR3 reads CASSSGQAKRYGYTF. As DNA, the CDR3 is TGTGCCAGCAGCTCGGGACAGGCCAAGAGATATGGCTACACCTTC. The chain uses TRBV7-2 and TRBJ1-2; 8 bases are shared with TRBD1. Germline V gene sequence: CDR1 SGHTA, CDR2 FQGNSA. The CDR3 covers 15 residues. V shed 4 bases, J shed 5 bases, and the junction held 9 bases outside the gene matches.